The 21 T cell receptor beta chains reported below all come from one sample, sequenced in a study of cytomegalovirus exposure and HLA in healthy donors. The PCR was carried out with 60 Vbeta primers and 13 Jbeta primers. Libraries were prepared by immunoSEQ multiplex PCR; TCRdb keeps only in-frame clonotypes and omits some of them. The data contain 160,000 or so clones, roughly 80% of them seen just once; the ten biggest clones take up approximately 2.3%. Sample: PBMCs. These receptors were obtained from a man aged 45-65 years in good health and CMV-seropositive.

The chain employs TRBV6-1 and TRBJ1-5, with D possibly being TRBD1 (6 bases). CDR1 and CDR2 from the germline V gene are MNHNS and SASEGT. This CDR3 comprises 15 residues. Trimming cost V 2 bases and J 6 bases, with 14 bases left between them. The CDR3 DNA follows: TGTGCCAGCAGTGAACTCGACAGGAATGGTCAGCCCCAGCATTTT. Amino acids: CASSELDRNGQPQHF.

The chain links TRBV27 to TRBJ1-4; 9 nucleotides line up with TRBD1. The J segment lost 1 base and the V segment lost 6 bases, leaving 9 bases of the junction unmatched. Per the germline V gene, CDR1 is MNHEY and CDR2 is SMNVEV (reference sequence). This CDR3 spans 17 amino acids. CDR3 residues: CASSRGQGRGTNEKLFF. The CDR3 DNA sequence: TGTGCCAGCAGCCGGGGACAGGGAAGGGGAACTAATGAAAAACTGTTTTTT.

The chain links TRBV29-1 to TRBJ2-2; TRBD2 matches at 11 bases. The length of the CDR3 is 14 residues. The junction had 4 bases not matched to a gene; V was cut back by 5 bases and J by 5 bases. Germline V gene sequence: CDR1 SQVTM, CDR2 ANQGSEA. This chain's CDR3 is CSVSSGGFTGELFF. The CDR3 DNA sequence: TGCAGCGTTTCTAGCGGGGGGTTTACCGGGGAGCTGTTTTTT.

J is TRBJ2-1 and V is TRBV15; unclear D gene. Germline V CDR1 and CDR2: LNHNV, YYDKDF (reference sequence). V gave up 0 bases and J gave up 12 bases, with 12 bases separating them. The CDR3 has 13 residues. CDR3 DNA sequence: TGTGCCACCAGCAGAGATTTCGAACGTAGGCAGTTCTTC. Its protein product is CATSRDFERRQFF.

CDR3 sequence reads: CASSDGPANEKLFF. CDR3 DNA: TGTGCCAGCAGTGATGGGCCGGCTAATGAAAAACTGTTTTTT. The V gene is TRBV6-1, the J gene TRBJ1-4; D unresolved. The CDR3 sequence is 14 residues long. Trimming left V 3 bases short and J 3 bases short, with 8 bases between. Germline V gives CDR1 MNHNS, CDR2 SASEGT.

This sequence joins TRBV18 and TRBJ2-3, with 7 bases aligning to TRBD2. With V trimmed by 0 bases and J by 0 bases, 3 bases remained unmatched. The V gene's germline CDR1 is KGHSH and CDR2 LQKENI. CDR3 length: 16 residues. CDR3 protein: CASSPPLRGSTDTQYF. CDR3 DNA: TGTGCCAGCTCACCACCGCTGCGGGGGAGCACAGATACGCAGTATTTT.

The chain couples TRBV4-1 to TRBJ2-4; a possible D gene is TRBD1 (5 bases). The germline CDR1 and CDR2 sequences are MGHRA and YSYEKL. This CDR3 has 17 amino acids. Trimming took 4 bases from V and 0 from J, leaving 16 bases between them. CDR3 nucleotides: TGCGCCAGCAGCCCAACCTCGGCAGGGATAGCCAAAAACATTCAGTACTTC. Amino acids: CASSPTSAGIAKNIQYF.

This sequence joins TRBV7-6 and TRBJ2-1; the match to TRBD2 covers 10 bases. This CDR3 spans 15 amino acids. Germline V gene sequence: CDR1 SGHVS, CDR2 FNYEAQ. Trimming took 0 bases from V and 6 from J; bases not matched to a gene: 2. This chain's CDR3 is CASSLAQRGGNEQFF. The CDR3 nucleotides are TGTGCCAGCAGCTTAGCGCAGCGGGGGGGCAATGAGCAGTTCTTC.

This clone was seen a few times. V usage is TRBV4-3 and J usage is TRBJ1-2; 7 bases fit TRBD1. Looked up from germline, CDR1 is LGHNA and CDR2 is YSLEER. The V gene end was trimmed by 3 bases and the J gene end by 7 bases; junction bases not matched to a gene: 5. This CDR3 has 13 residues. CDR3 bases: TGCGCCAGCAGCCACACTTCAGGGGGTGGCTACACCTTC. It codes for CASSHTSGGGYTF.

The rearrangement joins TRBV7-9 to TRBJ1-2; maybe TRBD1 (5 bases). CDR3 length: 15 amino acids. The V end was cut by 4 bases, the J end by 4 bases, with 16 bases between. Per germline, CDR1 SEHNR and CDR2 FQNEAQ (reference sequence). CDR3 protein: CASSSDHRSSYGYTF. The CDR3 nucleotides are TGTGCCAGCAGCTCAGATCACAGGAGCAGCTATGGCTACACCTTC. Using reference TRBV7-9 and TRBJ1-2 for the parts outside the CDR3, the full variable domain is DTGVSQNPRHKITKRGQNVTFRCDPISEHNRLYWYRQTLGQGPEFLTYFQNEAQLEKSRLLSDRFSAERPKGSFSTLEIQRTEQGDSAMYLCASSSDHRSSYGYTFGSGTRLTVV.

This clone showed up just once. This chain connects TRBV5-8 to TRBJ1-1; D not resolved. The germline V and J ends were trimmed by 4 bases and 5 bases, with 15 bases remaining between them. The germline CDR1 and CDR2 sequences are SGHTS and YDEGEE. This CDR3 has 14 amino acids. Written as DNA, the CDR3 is TGTGCCAGCAGCCGTGCTGGTAGAGGAACTGAAGCTTTCTTT. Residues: CASSRAGRGTEAFF.

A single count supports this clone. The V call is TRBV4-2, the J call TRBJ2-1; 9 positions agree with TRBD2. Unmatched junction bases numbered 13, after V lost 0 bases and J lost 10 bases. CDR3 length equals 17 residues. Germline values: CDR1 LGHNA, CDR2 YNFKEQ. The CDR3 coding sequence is TGTGCCAGCAGCCAAGATGGCCTAGGAAGCGGGGGGAGGGAGCAGTTCTTC. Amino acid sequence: CASSQDGLGSGGREQFF.

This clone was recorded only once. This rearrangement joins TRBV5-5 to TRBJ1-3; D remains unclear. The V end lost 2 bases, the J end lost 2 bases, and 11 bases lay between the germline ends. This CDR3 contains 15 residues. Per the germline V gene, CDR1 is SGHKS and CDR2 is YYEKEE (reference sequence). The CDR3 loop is CASSFSIGAGNTIYF. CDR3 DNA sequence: TGTGCCAGCAGCTTTTCCATCGGGGCTGGAAACACCATATATTTT.

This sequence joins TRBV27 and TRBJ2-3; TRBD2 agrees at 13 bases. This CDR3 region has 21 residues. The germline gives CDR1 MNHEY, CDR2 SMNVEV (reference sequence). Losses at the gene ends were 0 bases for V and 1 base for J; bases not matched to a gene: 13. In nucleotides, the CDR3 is TGTGCCAGCAGTTTATCGATCGGGACTAGCGGGACCTCCTCTGGCACAGATACGCAGTATTTT. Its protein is CASSLSIGTSGTSSGTDTQYF.

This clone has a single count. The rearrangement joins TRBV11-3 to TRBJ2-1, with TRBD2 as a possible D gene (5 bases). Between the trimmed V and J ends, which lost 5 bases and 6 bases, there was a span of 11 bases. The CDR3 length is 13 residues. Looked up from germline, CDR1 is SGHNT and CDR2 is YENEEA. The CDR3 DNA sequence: TGTGCCAGCAGCACGGACTCACTCAATGAGCAGTTCTTC. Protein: CASSTDSLNEQFF.

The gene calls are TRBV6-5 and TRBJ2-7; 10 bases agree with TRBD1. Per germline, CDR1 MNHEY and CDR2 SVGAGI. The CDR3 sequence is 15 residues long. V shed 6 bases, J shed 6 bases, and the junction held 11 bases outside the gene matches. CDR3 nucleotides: TGTGCCAGCAGAACTTCCGGGACAGGGGCTAGCGAGCAGTACTTC. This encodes CASRTSGTGASEQYF.

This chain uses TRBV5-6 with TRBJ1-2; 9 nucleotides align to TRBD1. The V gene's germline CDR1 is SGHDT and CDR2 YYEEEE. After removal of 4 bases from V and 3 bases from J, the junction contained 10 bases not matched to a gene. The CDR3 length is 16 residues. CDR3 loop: CASSAPGTGMDYGYTF. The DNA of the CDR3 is TGTGCCAGCAGCGCCCCCGGGACAGGGATGGACTATGGCTACACCTTC.

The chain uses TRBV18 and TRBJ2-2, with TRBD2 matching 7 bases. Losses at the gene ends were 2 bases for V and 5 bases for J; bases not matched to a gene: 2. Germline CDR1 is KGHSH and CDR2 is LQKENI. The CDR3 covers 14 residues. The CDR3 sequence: CASSPWRGTGELFF. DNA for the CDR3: TGTGCCAGCTCACCATGGCGGGGGACCGGGGAGCTGTTTTTT.

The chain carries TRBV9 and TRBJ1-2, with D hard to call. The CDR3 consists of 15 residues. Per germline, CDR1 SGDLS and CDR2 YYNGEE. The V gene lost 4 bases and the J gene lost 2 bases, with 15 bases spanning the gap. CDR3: CASSLTLSANYGYTF. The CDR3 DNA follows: TGTGCCAGCAGCCTTACCCTCTCAGCGAACTATGGCTACACCTTC. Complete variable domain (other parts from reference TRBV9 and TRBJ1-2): DSGVTQTPKHLITATGQRVTLRCSPRSGDLSVYWYQQSLDQGLQFLIQYYNGEERAKGNILERFSAQQFPDLHSELNLSSLELGDSALYFCASSLTLSANYGYTFGSGTRLTVV.

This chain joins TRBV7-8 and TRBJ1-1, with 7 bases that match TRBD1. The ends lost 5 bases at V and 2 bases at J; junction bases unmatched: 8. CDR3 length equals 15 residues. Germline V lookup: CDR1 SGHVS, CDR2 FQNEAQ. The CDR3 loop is CASSRNHRGNTEAFF. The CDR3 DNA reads TGTGCCAGCAGCCGGAATCACAGGGGTAACACTGAAGCTTTCTTT.

In DNA form, the CDR3 reads TGTGCCATCAGCGCCGGACAGGGCATCTACGAGCAGTACTTC. Amino acids: CAISAGQGIYEQYF. The V call is TRBV10-3, the J call TRBJ2-7, with TRBD1 matching over 8 bases. This CDR3 has 14 residues. The junction had 7 bases not matched to a gene; V was cut back by 6 bases and J by 3 bases. Germline CDR1 reads ENHRY; CDR2 reads SYGVKD.